These T cell receptor beta chains were read from a single sample in a study of cytomegalovirus exposure and HLA in healthy donors. Only in-frame clones appear in the TCRdb table, and some are missing; sequencing was by immunoSEQ multiplex PCR. The sample holds about 77,000 clones, nearly 80% seen once. The source material was PBMCs. The receptors were gathered from a man in his forties in good health and CMV-seronegative. Both conserved end residues are part of each CDR3. A D gene is named only where the DNA matches it firmly. Expanded clones are given a class, and other clones once, few, many or no size at all.

V	J	D	length	size	CDR3	DNA
TRBV6-6	TRBJ2-7	NA	15	NA	CASSYSAGHGYEQYF	TGTGCCAGCAGTTACTCGGCAGGACATGGCTACGAGCAGTACTTC
TRBV29-1	TRBJ2-3	TRBD1	13	NA	CSVDRGSTDTQYF	TGCAGCGTTGACAGGGGGAGCACAGATACGCAGTATTTT
TRBV29-1	TRBJ2-1	TRBD2	12	NA	CSVRLAGGGEFF	TGCAGCGTTAGACTAGCGGGAGGAGGAGAGTTCTTC
TRBV5-5	TRBJ2-7	TRBD2	15	NA	CASSALADWTYEQYF	TGTGCCAGCAGCGCACTAGCGGATTGGACCTACGAGCAGTACTTC
TRBV5-5	TRBJ2-6	TRBD1	17	few	CASSRRDRGSGANVLTF	TGTGCCAGCAGCAGACGGGACAGAGGCTCTGGGGCCAACGTCCTGACTTTC
TRBV6-5	TRBJ2-1	TRBD1	13	NA	CASTGGIRNEQFF	TGTGCCTCAACAGGGGGAATTCGGAATGAGCAGTTCTTC
TRBV28	TRBJ2-7	TRBD2	15	NA	CASNGRLAGSYEQYF	TGTGCCAGCAATGGAAGACTAGCGGGATCCTACGAGCAGTACTTC
TRBV27	TRBJ2-1	TRBD2	15	once	CASSLGTSGRSEQFF	TGTGCCAGCAGTTTGGGGACTAGCGGGAGAAGTGAGCAGTTCTTC
TRBV4-2	TRBJ1-2	NA	17	once	CASSVLGGGKESYGYTF	TGTGCCAGCAGCGTCCTAGGGGGGGGAAAGGAGAGCTATGGCTACACCTTC
TRBV7-9	TRBJ2-7	NA	16	NA	CASSFGLAVTPYEQYF	TGTGCCAGCAGCTTTGGGCTAGCTGTCACTCCCTACGAGCAGTACTTC
TRBV6-5	TRBJ2-2	NA	13	NA	CASSRWNTGELFF	TGTGCCAGCAGCCGTTGGAACACCGGGGAGCTGTTTTTT
TRBV11-1	TRBJ2-7	NA	15	NA	CASSPTGVGPYEQYF	TGTGCCAGCAGCCCCACGGGGGTCGGCCCCTACGAGCAGTACTTC
TRBV4-1	TRBJ2-7	TRBD2	15	NA	CASSQDMAGGNEQYF	TGCGCCAGCAGCCAAGACATGGCGGGAGGAAACGAGCAGTACTTC